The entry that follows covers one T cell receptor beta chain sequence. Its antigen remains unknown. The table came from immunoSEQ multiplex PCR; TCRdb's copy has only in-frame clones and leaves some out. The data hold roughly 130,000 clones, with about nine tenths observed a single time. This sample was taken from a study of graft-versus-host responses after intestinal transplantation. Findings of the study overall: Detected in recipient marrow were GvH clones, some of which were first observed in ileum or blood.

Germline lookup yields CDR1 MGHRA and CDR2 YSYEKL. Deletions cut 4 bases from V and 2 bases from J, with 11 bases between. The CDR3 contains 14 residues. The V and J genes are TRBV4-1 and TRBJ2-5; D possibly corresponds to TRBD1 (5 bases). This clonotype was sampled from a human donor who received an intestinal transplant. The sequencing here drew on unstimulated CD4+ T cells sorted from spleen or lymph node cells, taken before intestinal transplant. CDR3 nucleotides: TGCGCCAGCAGCCCAAAGGGGCAACAAGAGACCCAGTACTTC. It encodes CASSPKGQQETQYF.